This TCR beta chain stems from a study of blood T cell repertoires in COVID-19. Study as a whole: Samples representing acute and convalescent COVID-19 were sourced from the United States, Italy and Spain.

Original processing notes: Reference gene primers were amplified, and this amplification served to estimate nucleated cell counts. Assay: immunoSEQ multiplex PCR; the TCRdb copy retains only in-frame clones and omits some. That table is the source of V, J and clone size, and D and trimming were worked out from the DNA. Of 150,000 to 200,000 clones in the sample, around 89% were seen once. The CDR3 contains 12 residues. The sequenced sample consisted of peripheral blood. The V gene is TRBV21-1, the J gene TRBJ2-3; the listed D gene, TRBD2, was not tested against the DNA. TRBV21-1 is an annotated pseudogene. The sequence came from a woman in her thirties with acute or convalescent COVID-19. This CDR3 reads CINGTSGDTQYF. In nucleotides, the CDR3 is TGTATAAACGGGACTAGCGGAGATACGCAGTATTTT.